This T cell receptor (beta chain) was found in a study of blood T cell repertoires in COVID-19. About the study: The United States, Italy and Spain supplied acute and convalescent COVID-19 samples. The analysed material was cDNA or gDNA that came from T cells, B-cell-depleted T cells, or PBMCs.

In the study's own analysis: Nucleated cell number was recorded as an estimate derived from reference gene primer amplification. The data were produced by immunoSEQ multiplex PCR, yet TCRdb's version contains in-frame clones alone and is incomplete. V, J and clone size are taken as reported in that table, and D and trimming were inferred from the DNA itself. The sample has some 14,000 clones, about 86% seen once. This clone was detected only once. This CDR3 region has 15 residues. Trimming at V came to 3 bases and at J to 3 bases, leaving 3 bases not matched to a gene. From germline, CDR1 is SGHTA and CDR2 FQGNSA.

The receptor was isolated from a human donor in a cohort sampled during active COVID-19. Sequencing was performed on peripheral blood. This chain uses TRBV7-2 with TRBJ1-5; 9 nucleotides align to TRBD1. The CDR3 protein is CASSFGQGLNQPQHF. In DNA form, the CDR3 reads TGTGCCAGCAGCTTCGGACAGGGGCTCAATCAGCCCCAGCATTTT.